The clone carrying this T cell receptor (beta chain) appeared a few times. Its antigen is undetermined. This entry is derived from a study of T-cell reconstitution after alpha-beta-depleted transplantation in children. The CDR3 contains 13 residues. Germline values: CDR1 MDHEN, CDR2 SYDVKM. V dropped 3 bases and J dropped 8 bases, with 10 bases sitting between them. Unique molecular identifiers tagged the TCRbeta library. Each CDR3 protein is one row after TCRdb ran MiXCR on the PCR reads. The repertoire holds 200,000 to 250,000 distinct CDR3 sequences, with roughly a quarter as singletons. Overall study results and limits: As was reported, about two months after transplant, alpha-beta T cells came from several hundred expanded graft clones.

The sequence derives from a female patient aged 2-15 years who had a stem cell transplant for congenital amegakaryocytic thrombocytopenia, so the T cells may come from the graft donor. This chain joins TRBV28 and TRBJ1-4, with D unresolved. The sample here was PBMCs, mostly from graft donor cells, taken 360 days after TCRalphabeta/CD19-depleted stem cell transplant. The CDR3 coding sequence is TGTGCCAGCAGTTTCGGTGGGTGGGAAAAACTGTTTTTT. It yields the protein CASSFGGWEKLFF.